What follows describes a single T cell receptor beta chain. These data come from a study of blood T cell repertoires in COVID-19. Study as a whole: Samples of COVID-19 (acute and convalescent) were obtained from the United States, Italy and Spain. From T cells, B-cell-depleted T cells, or PBMCs came the material, which was cDNA or gDNA.

Authors' data handling: Estimation of nucleated cell counts relied on the amplification of reference gene primers. This table comes from immunoSEQ multiplex PCR, and its TCRdb copy is limited to in-frame clones, with some not included. For V, J and clone size, that table is used; D and trimming come from the DNA. Of some 82,000 clones in the sample, 91% were seen once. The TCR originated in a woman aged 45-60 years in a cohort sampled during active COVID-19. Sequenced material: peripheral blood.

DNA of the CDR3: TGCAGTGCTAGTCGGTCTAGCGGGAGGGCCCAAGAGACCCAGTACTTC. Translating gives CSASRSSGRAQETQYF. The chain recombines TRBV20-1 with TRBJ2-5; 12 nucleotides match TRBD2. Germline-derived CDR1 and CDR2 are DFQATT and SNEGSKA (reference sequence). J lost 1 base, V lost 3 bases, and 6 bases had no gene match. The CDR3 runs to 16 residues.